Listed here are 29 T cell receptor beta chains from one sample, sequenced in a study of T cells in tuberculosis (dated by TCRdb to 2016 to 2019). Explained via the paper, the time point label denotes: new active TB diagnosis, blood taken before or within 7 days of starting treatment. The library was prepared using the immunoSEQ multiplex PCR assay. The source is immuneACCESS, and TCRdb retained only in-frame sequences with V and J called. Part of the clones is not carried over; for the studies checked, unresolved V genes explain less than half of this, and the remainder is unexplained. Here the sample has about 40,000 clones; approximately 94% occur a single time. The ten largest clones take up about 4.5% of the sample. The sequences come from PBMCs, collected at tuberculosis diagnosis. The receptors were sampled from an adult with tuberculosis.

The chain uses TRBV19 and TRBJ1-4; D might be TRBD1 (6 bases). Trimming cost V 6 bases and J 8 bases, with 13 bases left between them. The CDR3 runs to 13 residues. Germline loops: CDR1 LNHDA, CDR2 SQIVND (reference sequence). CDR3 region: CASRRQDSEKLFF. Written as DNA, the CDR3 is TGTGCCAGTAGGAGACAGGACAGCGAAAAACTGTTTTTT.

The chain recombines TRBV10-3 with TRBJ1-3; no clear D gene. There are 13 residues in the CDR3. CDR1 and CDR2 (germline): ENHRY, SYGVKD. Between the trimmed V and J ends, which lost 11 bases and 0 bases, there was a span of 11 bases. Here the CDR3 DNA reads TGTGCCGTGGCCCTTGGCTCTGGAAACACCATATATTTT. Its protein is CAVALGSGNTIYF.

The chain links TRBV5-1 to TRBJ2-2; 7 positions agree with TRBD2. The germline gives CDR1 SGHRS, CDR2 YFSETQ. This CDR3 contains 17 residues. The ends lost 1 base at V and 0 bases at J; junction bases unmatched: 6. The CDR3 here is CASSLRLAAANTGELFF. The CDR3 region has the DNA TGCGCCAGCAGCTTGAGGCTAGCGGCCGCGAACACCGGGGAGCTGTTTTTT.

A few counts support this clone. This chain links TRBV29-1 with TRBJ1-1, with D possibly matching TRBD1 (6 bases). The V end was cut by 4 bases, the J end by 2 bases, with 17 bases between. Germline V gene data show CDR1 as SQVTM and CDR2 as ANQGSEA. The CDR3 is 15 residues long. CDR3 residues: CSVVYFQGLNTEAFF. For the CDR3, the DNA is TGCAGCGTTGTTTACTTCCAGGGGCTAAACACTGAAGCTTTCTTT.

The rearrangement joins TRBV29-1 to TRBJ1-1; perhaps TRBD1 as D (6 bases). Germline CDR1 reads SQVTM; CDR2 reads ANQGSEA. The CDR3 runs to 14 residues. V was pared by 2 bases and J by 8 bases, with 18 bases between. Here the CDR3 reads CSVEKAGEGTEAFF. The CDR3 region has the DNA TGCAGCGTTGAAAAGGCAGGGGAAGGGACGGAAGCTTTCTTT.

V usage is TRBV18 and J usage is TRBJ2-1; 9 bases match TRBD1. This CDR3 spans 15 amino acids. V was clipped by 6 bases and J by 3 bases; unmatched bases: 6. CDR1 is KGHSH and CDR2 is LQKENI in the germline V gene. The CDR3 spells CASSERTGDYNEQFF. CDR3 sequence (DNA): TGTGCCAGCTCGGAGAGGACAGGGGACTACAATGAGCAGTTCTTC. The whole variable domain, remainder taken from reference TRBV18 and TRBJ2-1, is NAGVMQNPRHLVRRRGQEARLRCSPMKGHSHVYWYRQLPEEGLKFMVYLQKENIIDESGMPKERFSAEFPKEGPSILRIQQVVRGDSAAYFCASSERTGDYNEQFFGPGTRLTVL.

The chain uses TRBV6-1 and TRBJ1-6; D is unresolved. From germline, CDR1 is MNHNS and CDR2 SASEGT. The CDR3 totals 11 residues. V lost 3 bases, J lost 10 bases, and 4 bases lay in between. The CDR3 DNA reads TGTGCCAGCAGTGACTTCTCACCCCTCCACTTT. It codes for CASSDFSPLHF.

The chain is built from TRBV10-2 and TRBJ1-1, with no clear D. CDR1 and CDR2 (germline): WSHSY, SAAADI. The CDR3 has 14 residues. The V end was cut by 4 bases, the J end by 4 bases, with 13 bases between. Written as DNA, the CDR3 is TGCGCCAGCAGTGTCACCTCTGCGGGCACTGAAGCTTTCTTT. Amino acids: CASSVTSAGTEAFF.

CDR3 residues: CASSVAGEGSEQYF. The CDR3 DNA follows: TGTGCCAGCAGCGTAGCCGGGGAGGGAAGCGAGCAGTACTTC. V and J are TRBV9 and TRBJ2-7; 7 bases match TRBD2. V lost 0 bases and J lost 6; bases outside the gene matches: 6. CDR3 size: 14 residues. Germline V gene lookup returns CDR1 SGDLS and CDR2 YYNGEE.

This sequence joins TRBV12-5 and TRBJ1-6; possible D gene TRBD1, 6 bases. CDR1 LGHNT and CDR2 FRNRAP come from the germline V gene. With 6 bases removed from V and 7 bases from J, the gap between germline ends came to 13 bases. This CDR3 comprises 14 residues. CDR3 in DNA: TGTGCTAGTGGGGGTGACAGGAGGAATTCACCCCTCCACTTT. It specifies CASGGDRRNSPLHF.

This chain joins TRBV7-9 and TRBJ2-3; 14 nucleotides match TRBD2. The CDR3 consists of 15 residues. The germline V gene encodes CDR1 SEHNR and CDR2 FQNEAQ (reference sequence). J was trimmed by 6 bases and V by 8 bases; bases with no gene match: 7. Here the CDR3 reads CASGRLAGGYDTQYF. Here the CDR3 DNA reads TGTGCCAGCGGTCGACTAGCGGGGGGGTATGATACGCAGTATTTT.

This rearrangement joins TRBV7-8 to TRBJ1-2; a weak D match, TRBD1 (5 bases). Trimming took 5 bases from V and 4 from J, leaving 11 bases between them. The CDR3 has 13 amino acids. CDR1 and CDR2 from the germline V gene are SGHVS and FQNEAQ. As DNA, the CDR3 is TGTGCCAGCAGCCCGGGGGGGGGCTATGGCTACACCTTC. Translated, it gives CASSPGGGYGYTF.

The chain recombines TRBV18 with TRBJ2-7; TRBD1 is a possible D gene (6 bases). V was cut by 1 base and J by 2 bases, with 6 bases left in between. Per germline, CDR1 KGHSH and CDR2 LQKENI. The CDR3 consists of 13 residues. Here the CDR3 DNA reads TGTGCCAGCTCACCACAGGGGGCCTACGAGCAGTACTTC. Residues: CASSPQGAYEQYF.

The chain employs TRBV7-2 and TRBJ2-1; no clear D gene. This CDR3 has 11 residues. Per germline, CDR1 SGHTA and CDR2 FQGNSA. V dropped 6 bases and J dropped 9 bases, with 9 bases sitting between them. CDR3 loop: CASRSLAEQFF. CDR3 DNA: TGTGCCAGCAGGAGTCTTGCTGAGCAGTTCTTC.

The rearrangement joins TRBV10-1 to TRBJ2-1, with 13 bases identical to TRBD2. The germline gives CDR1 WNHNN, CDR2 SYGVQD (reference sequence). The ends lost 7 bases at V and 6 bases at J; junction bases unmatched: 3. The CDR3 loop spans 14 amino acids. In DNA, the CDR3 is TGCGCCAGCACCGGGACTAGCGGGGCCAATGAGCAGTTCTTC. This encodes CASTGTSGANEQFF.

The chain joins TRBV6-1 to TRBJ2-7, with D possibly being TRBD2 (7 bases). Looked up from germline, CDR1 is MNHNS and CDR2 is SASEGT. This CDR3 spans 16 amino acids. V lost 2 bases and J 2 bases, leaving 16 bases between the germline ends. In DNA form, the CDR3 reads TGTGCCAGCAGTGAATTTTGGGGGGGGCAGACCTACGAGCAGTACTTC. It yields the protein CASSEFWGGQTYEQYF.

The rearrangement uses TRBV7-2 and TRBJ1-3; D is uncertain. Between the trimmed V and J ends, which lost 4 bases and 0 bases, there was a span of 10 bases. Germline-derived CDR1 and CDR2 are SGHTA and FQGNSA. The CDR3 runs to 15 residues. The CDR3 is CASSSGRGSGNTIYF. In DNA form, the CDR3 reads TGTGCCAGCAGCTCCGGGCGGGGCTCTGGAAACACCATATATTTT.

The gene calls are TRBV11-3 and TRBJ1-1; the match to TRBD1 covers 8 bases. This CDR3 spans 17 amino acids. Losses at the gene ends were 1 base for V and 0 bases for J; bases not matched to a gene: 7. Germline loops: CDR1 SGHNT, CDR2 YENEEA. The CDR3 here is CASSLVLGTGMNTEAFF. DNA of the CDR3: TGTGCCAGCAGCTTAGTACTAGGGACAGGAATGAACACTGAAGCTTTCTTT.

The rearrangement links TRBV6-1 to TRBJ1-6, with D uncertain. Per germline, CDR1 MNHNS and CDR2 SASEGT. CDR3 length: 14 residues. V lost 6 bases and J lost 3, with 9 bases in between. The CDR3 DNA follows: TGTGCCAGCAGCGAGGGAGTCTATAATTCACCCCTCCACTTT. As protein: CASSEGVYNSPLHF.

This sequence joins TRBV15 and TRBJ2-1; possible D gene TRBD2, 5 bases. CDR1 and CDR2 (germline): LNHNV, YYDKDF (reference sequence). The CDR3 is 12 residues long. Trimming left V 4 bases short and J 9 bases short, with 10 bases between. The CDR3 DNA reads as TGTGCCACCAGCACAACTAGACCTGAGCAGTTCTTC. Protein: CATSTTRPEQFF.

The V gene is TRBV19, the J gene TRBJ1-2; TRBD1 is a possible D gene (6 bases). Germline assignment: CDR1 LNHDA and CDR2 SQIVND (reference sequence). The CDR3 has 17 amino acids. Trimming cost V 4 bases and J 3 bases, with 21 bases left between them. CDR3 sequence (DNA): TGTGCCAGTAGTACCACCCCCGGGACAACTTTTCACTATGGCTACACCTTC. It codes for CASSTTPGTTFHYGYTF.

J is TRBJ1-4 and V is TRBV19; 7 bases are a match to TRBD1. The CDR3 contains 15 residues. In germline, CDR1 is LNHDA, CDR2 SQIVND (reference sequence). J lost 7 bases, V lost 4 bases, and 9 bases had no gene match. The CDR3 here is CASSSPGQLFEKLFF. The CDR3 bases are TGTGCCAGTAGTAGTCCGGGACAGTTATTTGAAAAACTGTTTTTT.

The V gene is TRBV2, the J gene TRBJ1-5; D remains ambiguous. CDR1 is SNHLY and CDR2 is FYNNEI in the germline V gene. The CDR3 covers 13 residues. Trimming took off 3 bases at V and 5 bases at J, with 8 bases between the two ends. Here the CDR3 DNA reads TGTGCCAGCAGTGATTCCGGGTATCAGCCCCAGCATTTT. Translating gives CASSDSGYQPQHF. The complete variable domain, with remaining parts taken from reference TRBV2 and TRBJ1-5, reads EPEVTQTPSHQVTQMGQEVILRCVPISNHLYFYWYRQILGQKVEFLVSFYNNEISEKSEIFDDQFSVERPDGSNFTLKIRSTKLEDSAMYFCASSDSGYQPQHFGDGTRLSIL.

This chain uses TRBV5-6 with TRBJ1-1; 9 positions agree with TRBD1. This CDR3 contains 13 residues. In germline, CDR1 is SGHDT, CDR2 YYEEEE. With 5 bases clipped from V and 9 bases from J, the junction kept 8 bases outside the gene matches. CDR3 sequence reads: CASRSGTGKKAFF. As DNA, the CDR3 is TGTGCCAGCAGATCCGGGACAGGGAAAAAAGCTTTCTTT. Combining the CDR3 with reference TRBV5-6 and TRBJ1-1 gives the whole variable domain DAGVTQSPTHLIKTRGQQVTLRCSPKSGHDTVSWYQQALGQGPQFIFQYYEEEERQRGNFPDRFSGHQFPNYSSELNVNALLLGDSALYLCASRSGTGKKAFFGQGTRLTVV.

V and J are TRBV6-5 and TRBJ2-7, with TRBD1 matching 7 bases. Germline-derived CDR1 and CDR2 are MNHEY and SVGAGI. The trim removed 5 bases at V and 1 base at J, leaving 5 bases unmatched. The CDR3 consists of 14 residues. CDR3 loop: CASSPQGISYEQYF. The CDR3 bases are TGTGCCAGCAGTCCACAGGGGATATCCTACGAGCAGTACTTC.

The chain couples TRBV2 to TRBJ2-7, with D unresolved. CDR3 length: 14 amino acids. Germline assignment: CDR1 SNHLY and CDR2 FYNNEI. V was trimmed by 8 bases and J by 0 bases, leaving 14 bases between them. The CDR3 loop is CASRLGTSSYEQYF. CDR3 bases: TGTGCCAGCCGCCTTGGCACCAGCTCCTACGAGCAGTACTTC.

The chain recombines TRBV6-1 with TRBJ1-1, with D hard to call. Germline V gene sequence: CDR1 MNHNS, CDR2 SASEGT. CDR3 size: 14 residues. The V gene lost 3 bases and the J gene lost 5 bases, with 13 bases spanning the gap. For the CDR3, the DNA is TGTGCCAGCAGTGAGACTCCCGGAGGGACTGAAGCTTTCTTT. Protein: CASSETPGGTEAFF.

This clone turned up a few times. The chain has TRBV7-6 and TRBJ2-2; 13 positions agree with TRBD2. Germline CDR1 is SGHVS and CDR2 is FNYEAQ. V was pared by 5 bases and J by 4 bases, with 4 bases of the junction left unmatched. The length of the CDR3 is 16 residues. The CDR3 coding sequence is TGTGCCAGCAGCGCCACTAGCGGGGGGGCCACCGGGGAGCTGTTTTTT. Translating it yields CASSATSGGATGELFF.

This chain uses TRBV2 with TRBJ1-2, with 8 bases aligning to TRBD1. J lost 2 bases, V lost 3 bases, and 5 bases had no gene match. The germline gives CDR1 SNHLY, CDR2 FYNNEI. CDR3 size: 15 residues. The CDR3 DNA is TGTGCCAGCAGTGACGGACAGGGCTCAAACTATGGCTACACCTTC. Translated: CASSDGQGSNYGYTF.